This T cell receptor (beta chain) was found in a study of shared clonotypes between healthy human individuals. Regarding this clone: As yet, its antigen is unknown.

TCRdb's copy holds only in-frame clones and misses some; the assay was immunoSEQ multiplex PCR. This sample has about 1.5 million clones, with approximately 96% found just once. There are 16 residues in the CDR3. The trim removed 4 bases at V and 4 bases at J, leaving 7 bases unmatched. The germline CDR1 and CDR2 sequences are SEHNR and FQNEAQ (reference sequence). All donors were healthy HIV-negative adults lacking recent acute infections or vaccinations. Findings of the study overall: Some clonotypes were shared by all four sorted-subset donors, while others were not shared. The non-shared ones had lower generation probabilities than the shared ones. Sequencing depth was expected to affect clonotype sharing among donors. Roughly 4.6% of naive CD4 clonotypes were common to a handful of donors.

This clonotype was obtained from a man aged 25 to 40 in good health. The source material was naive CD4+ T cells sorted from blood. Subset in this sample: CD45RA+ positively selected. The J gene is TRBJ2-1, the V gene TRBV7-9; 10 bases are shared with TRBD2. DNA for the CDR3: TGTGCCAGCAGCTCCCGTCTAGCGGGAGTTTACAATGAGCAGTTCTTC. As protein: CASSSRLAGVYNEQFF.